This T cell receptor (beta chain) was recorded in a study of graft-versus-host responses after intestinal transplantation (dated by TCRdb to the early 2020s). Broadly, across the study: The transplants that recipients received were multivisceral, liver-intestinal, or isolated intestinal. To identify alloreactive clones, pre-transplant mixed lymphocyte reaction products were sequenced and then compared with unstimulated pre-transplant donor and recipient T cells. Anti-thymocyte globulin induction was given to all recipients, followed by maintenance tacrolimus and steroids for 3 to 4 years. The cohort enrolled 20 to 30 intestinal transplant recipients including one retransplant, and a few patients lacking pretransplant specimens were excluded. A peak of at least 4% donor T cells among recipient peripheral blood mononuclear cells was the definition used for donor T cell macrochimerism. Graft-versus-host and host-versus-graft alloreactive T cell clones were tracked in the graft, circulation and bone marrow after intestinal transplantation using bulk TCR-beta CDR3 sequencing. Rather than being sequenced by the commercial service, samples from three later patients were sequenced in-house on an Illumina MiSeq and processed with MiXCR. Findings and caveats that apply to the study as a whole: Early after transplant, peak levels of circulating GvH clones were found to be associated with declines in HvG clones. The relatively low number and heterogeneity of intestinal transplant patients limited the conclusions. GvH clones were detected in recipient bone marrow, and some appeared earlier in ileal mucosa or blood, consistent with an intestinal mucosal origin. In patients with donor T cell macrochimerism, the allografts had high GvH to HvG T cell clonal ratios.

Worth noting for this clone: Its recognized antigen is unknown. Base-call qualities are not available, and no considerably larger clone is one nucleotide away.

Library preparation employed the immunoSEQ multiplex PCR assay. Adaptive Biotechnologies carried out high-throughput TCR-beta CDR3 sequencing of genomic DNA for most patients. The study's own analysis went as follows. TCR sequencing data for some 19 patients were retrieved from Adaptive's ImmunoSEQ software; three other patients were processed with MiXCR and VDJtools. CDR3 nucleotide sequences shared between donor and recipient were removed because their origin could not be assigned. At least 2-fold expansion over unstimulated cells and a minimum CFSE-low frequency of 0.002% (template counts) or 0.001% (read counts) were required for clones to be classified as alloreactive. A clone was considered mappable if detected in the sequenced pre-transplant spleen, lymph node, or MLR CFSE-low populations of the donor or recipient. Cumulative frequency of alloreactive clones was calculated as a percentage of all sequences weighted by copy number. What TCRdb holds here is the immuneACCESS table cut down to in-frame rearrangements. Part of the clones is not present; checked against another copy, under half of the missing clones reflect an unresolved V gene, and the others are unexplained. The DNA gave D and trimming, while V, J and clone size come from that table. The sample includes about 98,000 clones, with around 86% observed a single time. The top ten clonotypes cover more than 1.4% of the sample.

In the first month after transplant, blood samples were collected up to 4 times, and after that at least monthly when available. V ends up 0 bases short and J 2 bases short, with an unmatched junction base count of 3. Spanning cysteine to phenylalanine, the CDR3 consists of 15 amino acids. Of the read, only the CDR3 DNA is kept; its 45 bases are in frame from base 1. From a lookup of the germline V gene, CDR1 and CDR2 are SGHVS and FNYEAQ. The TCR originated in a human patient who received an intestinal transplant, so some T cells may come from the graft donor. The sequencing here drew on PBMCs, taken 255 days after intestinal transplant. This chain is built from TRBV7-6 and TRBJ1-2; 7 central bases correspond to TRBD1. The CDR3 in this case is CASSLAGTENYGYTF. The DNA is TGTGCCAGCAGCTTAGCGGGGACAGAGAACTATGGCTACACCTTC.